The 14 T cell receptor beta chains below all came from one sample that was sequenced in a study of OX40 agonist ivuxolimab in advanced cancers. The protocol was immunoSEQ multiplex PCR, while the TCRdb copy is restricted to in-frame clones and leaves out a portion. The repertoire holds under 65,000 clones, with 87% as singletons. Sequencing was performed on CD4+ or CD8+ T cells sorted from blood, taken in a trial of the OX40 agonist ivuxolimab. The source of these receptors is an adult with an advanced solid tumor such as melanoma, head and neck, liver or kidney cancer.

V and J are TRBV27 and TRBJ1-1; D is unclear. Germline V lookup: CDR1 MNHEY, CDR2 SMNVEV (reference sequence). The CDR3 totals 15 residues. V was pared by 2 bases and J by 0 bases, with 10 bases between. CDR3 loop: CASSLNSGMNTEAFF. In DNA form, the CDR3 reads TGTGCCAGCAGTTTAAATTCCGGCATGAACACTGAAGCTTTCTTT.

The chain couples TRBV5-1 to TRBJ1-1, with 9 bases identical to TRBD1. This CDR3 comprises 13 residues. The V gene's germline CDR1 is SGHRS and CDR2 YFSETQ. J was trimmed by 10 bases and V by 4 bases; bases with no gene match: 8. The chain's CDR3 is CASSLKGTGIAFF. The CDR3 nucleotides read TGCGCCAGCAGCCTTAAAGGGACAGGGATAGCTTTCTTT.

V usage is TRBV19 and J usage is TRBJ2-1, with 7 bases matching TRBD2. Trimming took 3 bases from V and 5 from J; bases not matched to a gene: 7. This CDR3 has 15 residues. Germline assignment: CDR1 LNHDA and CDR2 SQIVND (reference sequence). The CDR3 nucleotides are TGTGCCAGTAGTATTGGGCCGGGGGGACACAATGAGCAGTTCTTC. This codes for CASSIGPGGHNEQFF. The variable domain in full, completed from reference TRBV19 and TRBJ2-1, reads DGGITQSPKYLFRKEGQNVTLSCEQNLNHDAMYWYRQDPGQGLRLIYYSQIVNDFQKGDIAEGYSVSREKKESFPLTVTSAQKNPTAFYLCASSIGPGGHNEQFFGPGTRLTVL.

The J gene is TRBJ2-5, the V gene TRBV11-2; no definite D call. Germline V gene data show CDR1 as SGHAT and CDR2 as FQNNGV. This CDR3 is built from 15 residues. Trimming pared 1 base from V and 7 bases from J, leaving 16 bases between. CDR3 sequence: CASSLATTLSGTQYF. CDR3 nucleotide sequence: TGTGCCAGCAGCTTAGCGACAACACTCAGTGGGACCCAGTACTTC.

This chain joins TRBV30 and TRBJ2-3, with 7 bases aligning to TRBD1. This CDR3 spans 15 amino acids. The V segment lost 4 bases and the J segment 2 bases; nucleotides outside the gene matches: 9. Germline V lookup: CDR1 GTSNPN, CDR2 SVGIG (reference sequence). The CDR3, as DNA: TGTGCCTGGAACCCAGGGGGAATACACACAGATACGCAGTATTTT. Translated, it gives CAWNPGGIHTDTQYF.

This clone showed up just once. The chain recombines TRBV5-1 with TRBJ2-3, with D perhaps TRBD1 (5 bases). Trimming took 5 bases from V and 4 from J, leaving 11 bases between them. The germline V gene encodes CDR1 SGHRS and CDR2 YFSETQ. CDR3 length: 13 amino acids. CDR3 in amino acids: CASRQDSSDTQYF. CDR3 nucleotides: TGCGCCAGCAGGCAAGACAGTTCAGATACGCAGTATTTT. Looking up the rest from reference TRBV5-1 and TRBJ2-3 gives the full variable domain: KAGVTQTPRYLIKTRGQQVTLSCSPISGHRSVSWYQQTPGQGLQFLFEYFSETQRNKGNFPGRFSGRQFSNSRSEMNVSTLELGDSALYLCASRQDSSDTQYFGPGTRLTVL.

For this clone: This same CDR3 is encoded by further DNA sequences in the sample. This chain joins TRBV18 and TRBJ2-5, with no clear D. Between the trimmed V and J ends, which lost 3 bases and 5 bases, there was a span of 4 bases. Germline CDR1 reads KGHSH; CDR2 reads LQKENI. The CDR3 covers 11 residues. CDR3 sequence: CASSPGETQYF. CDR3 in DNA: TGTGCCAGCTCACCGGGGGAGACCCAGTACTTC.

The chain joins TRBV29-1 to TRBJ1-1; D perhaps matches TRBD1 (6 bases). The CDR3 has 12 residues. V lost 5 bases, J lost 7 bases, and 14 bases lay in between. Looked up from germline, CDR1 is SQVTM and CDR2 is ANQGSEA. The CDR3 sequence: CSVIQGKDEAFF. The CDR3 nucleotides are TGCAGCGTTATACAGGGAAAGGATGAAGCTTTCTTT.

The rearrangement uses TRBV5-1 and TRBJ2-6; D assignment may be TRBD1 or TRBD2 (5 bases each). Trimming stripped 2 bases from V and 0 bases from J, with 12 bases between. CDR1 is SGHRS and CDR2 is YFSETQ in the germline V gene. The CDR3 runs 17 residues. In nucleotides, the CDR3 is TGCGCCAGCAGCTTCGGGACCTCCCCCTCTGGGGCCAACGTCCTGACTTTC. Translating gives CASSFGTSPSGANVLTF.

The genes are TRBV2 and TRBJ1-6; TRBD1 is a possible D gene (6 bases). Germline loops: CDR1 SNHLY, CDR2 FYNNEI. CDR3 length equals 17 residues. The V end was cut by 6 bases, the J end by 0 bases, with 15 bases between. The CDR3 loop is CASRGGQGSSYNSPLHF. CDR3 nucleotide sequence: TGTGCCAGCAGGGGGGGGCAGGGGAGCTCCTATAATTCACCCCTCCACTTT. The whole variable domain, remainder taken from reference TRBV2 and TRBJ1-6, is EPEVTQTPSHQVTQMGQEVILRCVPISNHLYFYWYRQILGQKVEFLVSFYNNEISEKSEIFDDQFSVERPDGSNFTLKIRSTKLEDSAMYFCASRGGQGSSYNSPLHFGNGTRLTVT.

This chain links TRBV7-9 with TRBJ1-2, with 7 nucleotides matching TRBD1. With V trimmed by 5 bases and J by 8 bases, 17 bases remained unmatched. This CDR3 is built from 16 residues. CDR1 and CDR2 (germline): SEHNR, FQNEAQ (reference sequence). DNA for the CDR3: TGTGCCAGCAGCCGTGCGGGACAGCTACTCCCAGGCGGCTACACCTTC. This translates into CASSRAGQLLPGGYTF.

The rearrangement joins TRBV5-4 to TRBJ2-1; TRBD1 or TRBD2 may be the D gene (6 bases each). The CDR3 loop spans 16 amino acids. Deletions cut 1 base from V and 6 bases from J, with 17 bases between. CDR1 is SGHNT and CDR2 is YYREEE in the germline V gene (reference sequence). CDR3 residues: CASSLTGARTLNEQFF. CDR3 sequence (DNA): TGTGCCAGCAGCTTGACGGGGGCGAGGACCCTCAATGAGCAGTTCTTC.

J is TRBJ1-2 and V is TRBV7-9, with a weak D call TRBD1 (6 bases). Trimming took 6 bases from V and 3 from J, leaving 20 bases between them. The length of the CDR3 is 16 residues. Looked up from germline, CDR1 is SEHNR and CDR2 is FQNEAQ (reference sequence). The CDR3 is CASSSETGGGDYGYTF. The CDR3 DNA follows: TGTGCCAGCAGTTCAGAGACTGGGGGCGGCGACTATGGCTACACCTTC. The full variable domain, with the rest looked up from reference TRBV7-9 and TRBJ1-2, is DTGVSQNPRHKITKRGQNVTFRCDPISEHNRLYWYRQTLGQGPEFLTYFQNEAQLEKSRLLSDRFSAERPKGSFSTLEIQRTEQGDSAMYLCASSSETGGGDYGYTFGSGTRLTVV.

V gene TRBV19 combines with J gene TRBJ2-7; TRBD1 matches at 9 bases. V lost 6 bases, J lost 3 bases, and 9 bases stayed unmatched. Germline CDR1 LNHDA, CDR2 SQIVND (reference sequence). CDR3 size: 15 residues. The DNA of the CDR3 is TGTGCCAGTAGGAAAATACAGGGGGCCCTCTACGAGCAGTACTTC. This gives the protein CASRKIQGALYEQYF.